This TCR beta chain was found in a study of cytotoxic CD8 clonotypes in ibrutinib-treated CLL. Broader study findings: Clonality at baseline surpassed age-matched healthy donors and tracked circulating CD8+ T-cell counts.

Trimming stripped 8 bases from V and 15 bases from J, with 8 bases between. Germline loops: CDR1 MGHDK, CDR2 SYGVNS. CDR3 size: 8 residues. Repertoires were generated with immunoSEQ multiplex PCR, while TCRdb's copy carries only in-frame clones and drops some. The sample includes 110,000 to 150,000 clones, more than 75% of them seen just once. About this clone: Its specificity is unknown.

The clonotype originates from a human donor with chronic lymphocytic leukemia. The starting material was PBMCs, obtained after 24 months of ibrutinib treatment. The chain recombines TRBV25-1 with TRBJ2-1; a possible D gene is TRBD2 (6 bases). CDR3 nucleotide sequence: TGTGCCAGCCTGGGGGGGTTCTTC. Translation gives CASLGGFF.